This is a list of T cell receptor beta chains from one sample in a study of T cell repertoires in cytomegalovirus infection. Via MiXCR, TCRdb re-called the reads, giving one row per CDR3 protein. This table has about 180,000 distinct CDR3 sequences, around 15% appearing once. Sequenced input: PBMCs. The receptor set was obtained from a human donor in good health (CMV status not recorded). Some clones in this sample may be carry-over from other donors' samples. The CDR3 runs from the conserved cysteine through the conserved F or W. Fields, in order: J gene, D gene, clone size, V gene, CDR3 DNA, CDR3 protein. The D gene is left open where the match is weak. Clone size, where shown, is once, few, many, or a class for clones that have expanded.

j_call: TRBJ1-1; d_call: .; clone_size: many; v_call: TRBV7-2; cdr3_nt: TGTGCCAGCAGCTCCAGGGGGAACACTGAAGCTTTCTTT; cdr3_aa: CASSSRGNTEAFF
j_call: TRBJ1-1; d_call: .; clone_size: .; v_call: TRBV7-9; cdr3_nt: TGTGCCAGCAGCTTAGAGGCAGGGGTCGCCAACATGAACACTGAAGCTTTCTTT; cdr3_aa: CASSLEAGVANMNTEAFF
j_call: TRBJ2-7; d_call: TRBD1; clone_size: many; v_call: TRBV7-9; cdr3_nt: TGTGCCAGCAGGTCTCCGGGACAGGTGGACTACGAGCAGTACTTC; cdr3_aa: CASRSPGQVDYEQYF
j_call: TRBJ1-2; d_call: .; clone_size: .; v_call: TRBV7-9; cdr3_nt: TGTGCCAGCAGCTTTCCGGGACCCGACCGTGGCTACACCTTC; cdr3_aa: CASSFPGPDRGYTF
j_call: TRBJ1-5; d_call: .; clone_size: many; v_call: TRBV7-8; cdr3_nt: TGTGCCAGCAGCCCAGATCCTAGCAATCAGCCCCAGCATTTT; cdr3_aa: CASSPDPSNQPQHF
j_call: TRBJ2-5; d_call: TRBD1; clone_size: many; v_call: TRBV7-2; cdr3_nt: TGTGCCAGCAGCCGGACAGGGAGATCAGAGACCCAGTACTTC; cdr3_aa: CASSRTGRSETQYF
j_call: TRBJ1-1; d_call: .; clone_size: .; v_call: TRBV4-1; cdr3_nt: TGCGCCAGCAGCCAAGAAAACGAAGTGCCCCCCGGAAACACTGAAGCTTTCTTT; cdr3_aa: CASSQENEVPPGNTEAFF
j_call: TRBJ2-7; d_call: .; clone_size: .; v_call: TRBV20-1; cdr3_nt: TGCAGTGCTAGAGATAGGGTGGGAACCTACGAGCAGTACTTC; cdr3_aa: CSARDRVGTYEQYF
j_call: TRBJ1-5; d_call: .; clone_size: .; v_call: TRBV7-9; cdr3_nt: TGTGCCAGCAGCTTAACCGATCATGCTCAGCCCCAGCATTTT; cdr3_aa: CASSLTDHAQPQHF
j_call: TRBJ2-5; d_call: TRBD1; clone_size: many; v_call: TRBV5-1; cdr3_nt: TGCGCCAGCAGCTTCCCCGGGACAGGGGAAGAGATAGGGGTACAAGAGACCCAGTACTTC; cdr3_aa: CASSFPGTGEEIGVQETQYF
j_call: TRBJ1-1; d_call: TRBD1; clone_size: .; v_call: TRBV10-3; cdr3_nt: TGTGCCATCAGTGAGACAGGGGGCACTGAAGCTTTCTTT; cdr3_aa: CAISETGGTEAFF
j_call: TRBJ1-1; d_call: .; clone_size: many; v_call: TRBV7-2; cdr3_nt: TGTGCCAGCAGCTCTAGGGGTCGGATTTGGCGCGACACATCGAACACTGAAGCTTTCTTT; cdr3_aa: CASSSRGRIWRDTSNTEAFF
j_call: TRBJ2-5; d_call: .; clone_size: many; v_call: TRBV7-2; cdr3_nt: TGTGCCAGCAGGTCCAGGGGTCTGGAGACCCAGTACTTC; cdr3_aa: CASRSRGLETQYF
j_call: TRBJ1-1; d_call: .; clone_size: few; v_call: TRBV5-4; cdr3_nt: TGTGCCAGCACCCCGGAAACCATGAACACTGAAGCTTTCTTT; cdr3_aa: CASTPETMNTEAFF
j_call: TRBJ2-5; d_call: TRBD1; clone_size: few; v_call: TRBV19; cdr3_nt: TGTGCCAGTAGCCCGGGACAGATTTTCCCAGAGACCCAGTACTTC; cdr3_aa: CASSPGQIFPETQYF
j_call: TRBJ2-7; d_call: .; clone_size: many; v_call: TRBV7-2; cdr3_nt: TGTGCCAGCAGCAGTCCGGGAGACCTTTCCCAGTACTTC; cdr3_aa: CASSSPGDLSQYF
j_call: TRBJ2-1; d_call: .; clone_size: few; v_call: TRBV29-1; cdr3_nt: TGCAGCGTGGACTATGGTGGCTACAATGAGCAGTTCTTC; cdr3_aa: CSVDYGGYNEQFF
j_call: TRBJ2-7; d_call: .; clone_size: many; v_call: TRBV28; cdr3_nt: TGTGCCAGCAGTTTGAAGGTCCCCCCCCAGCTAGGATTC; cdr3_aa: CASSLKVPPQLGF
j_call: TRBJ2-5; d_call: .; clone_size: .; v_call: TRBV6-2/TRBV6-3; cdr3_nt: TGTGCCAGCACCCCTACTTTTGCGAGCCAAGAGACCCAGTGCTTC; cdr3_aa: CASTPTFASQETQCF
j_call: TRBJ2-1; d_call: TRBD2; clone_size: .; v_call: TRBV14; cdr3_nt: TGTGCCAGCAGCCGGACTAGCGTCACCCCCATAAAGGAGCAGTTCTTC; cdr3_aa: CASSRTSVTPIKEQFF
j_call: TRBJ1-1; d_call: .; clone_size: once; v_call: TRBV5-1; cdr3_nt: TGCGCCAGCAGCTTGGCCCAGGGGCGAGTGGCTGAAGCTTTCTTT; cdr3_aa: CASSLAQGRVAEAFF
j_call: TRBJ1-2; d_call: TRBD1; clone_size: .; v_call: TRBV20-1; cdr3_nt: TGCAGTGTGGGACAGGGCCATGGCTACACCTTC; cdr3_aa: CSVGQGHGYTF
j_call: TRBJ1-5; d_call: .; clone_size: few; v_call: TRBV28; cdr3_nt: TGTGCCAGCAAGGGGGGCAGGGTTTTCAATCAGCCCCAGCATTTT; cdr3_aa: CASKGGRVFNQPQHF
j_call: TRBJ2-1; d_call: .; clone_size: few; v_call: TRBV18; cdr3_nt: TGTGCCAGCTCTGCCGACTTTGGCTCCTACAATGAGCAGTTCTTC; cdr3_aa: CASSADFGSYNEQFF
j_call: TRBJ2-7; d_call: TRBD2; clone_size: .; v_call: TRBV9; cdr3_nt: TGTGCCAGCAGCGTAGGACTAGCTCGCGACGAGCAGCACTTC; cdr3_aa: CASSVGLARDEQHF
j_call: TRBJ2-3; d_call: TRBD2; clone_size: few; v_call: TRBV5-1; cdr3_nt: TGCGCCAGCAGCTCAGGACTAGCGGGGGGGCCCACAGATACGCAGTATTTT; cdr3_aa: CASSSGLAGGPTDTQYF
j_call: TRBJ2-2; d_call: TRBD2; clone_size: many; v_call: TRBV28; cdr3_nt: TGTGCCAGCAGCAACGTCGGACTAGCGGGAGGGCGGAACACCGGGGAGCTGTTTTTT; cdr3_aa: CASSNVGLAGGRNTGELFF
j_call: TRBJ1-5; d_call: .; clone_size: .; v_call: TRBV28; cdr3_nt: TGTGCCAGCAGTTCTTCCAGTTTAAACATTTTTGGCAATCAGCCCCAGCATTTT; cdr3_aa: CASSSSSLNIFGNQPQHF
j_call: TRBJ2-7; d_call: TRBD1; clone_size: few; v_call: TRBV9; cdr3_nt: TGTGCCAGCAGCAGAGGACAGGGCGACTACGAGCAGTACTTC; cdr3_aa: CASSRGQGDYEQYF
j_call: TRBJ1-1; d_call: .; clone_size: many; v_call: TRBV13; cdr3_nt: TGTGCCAGCAGCTTAGCCGGGGTTGAAGCTTTCTTT; cdr3_aa: CASSLAGVEAFF